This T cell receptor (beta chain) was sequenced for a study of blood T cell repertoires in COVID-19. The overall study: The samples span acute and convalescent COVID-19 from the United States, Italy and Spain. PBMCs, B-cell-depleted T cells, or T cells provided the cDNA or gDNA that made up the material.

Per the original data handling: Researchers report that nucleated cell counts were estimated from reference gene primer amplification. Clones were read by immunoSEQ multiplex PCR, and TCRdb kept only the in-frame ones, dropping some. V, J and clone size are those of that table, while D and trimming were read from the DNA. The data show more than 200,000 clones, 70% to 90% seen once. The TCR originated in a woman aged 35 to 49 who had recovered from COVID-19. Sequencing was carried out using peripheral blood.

The CDR3: CASSQGVAEGYNEQFF. The CDR3, as DNA: TGCGCCAGCAGCCAGGGGGTAGCGGAGGGGTACAATGAGCAGTTCTTC. The J gene is TRBJ2-1, the V gene TRBV4-3, with a weak D call TRBD2 (6 bases). Germline V gene data show CDR1 as LGHNA and CDR2 as YSLEER. Trimming took off 3 bases at V and 4 bases at J, with 16 bases between the two ends. The CDR3 runs 16 residues.